The next 25 T cell receptor beta chains were all read from a single sample in a study of blood T cells in healthy people across ages. Primed by a sample-barcoded 5' primer and a J-beta primer mix, a second PCR proceeded for 7 to 11 cycles. TCRdb independently ran MiXCR on the 5' RACE reads; one entry per CDR3 protein. The top ten hold about two fifths of the sample, which has about 640,000 distinct CDR3 sequences, about 54% seen once. Sequencing used blood. These receptors were taken from a man aged 55-75 years in good health.

This rearrangement joins TRBV5-1 to TRBJ2-7, with D tentatively TRBD1 or TRBD2 (6 bases each). CDR1 is SGHRS, CDR2 YFSETQ, per germline. V lost 1 base and J 2 bases, leaving 13 bases between the germline ends. The CDR3 runs 15 residues. This CDR3 reads CASSLNGGGTYEQYF. The CDR3 nucleotides are TGCGCCAGCAGCTTGAACGGGGGCGGGACCTACGAGCAGTACTTC.

CDR3 DNA sequence: TGTGCCAGCAGCGTAGGACGGGGTAACACCGGGGAGCTGTTTTTT. It yields the protein CASSVGRGNTGELFF. The rearrangement uses TRBV7-2 and TRBJ2-2; a possible D gene is TRBD2 (5 bases). CDR3 size: 15 residues. V dropped 5 bases and J dropped 2 bases, with 12 bases sitting between them. Germline loops: CDR1 SGHTA, CDR2 FQGNSA.

The chain has TRBV4-2 and TRBJ1-2; 8 bases map to TRBD1. The V gene end was trimmed by 2 bases and the J gene end by 6 bases; junction bases not matched to a gene: 11. CDR3 length: 16 residues. Germline CDR1 and CDR2: LGHNA and YNFKEQ. The CDR3 loop reads CASSQYADRGQDGYTF. In DNA, the CDR3 is TGTGCCAGCAGCCAATATGCCGACAGGGGACAGGATGGCTACACCTTC.

The sample holds one count of this clonotype. The chain has TRBV18 and TRBJ2-3; weak D call: TRBD2 (6 bases). V was shortened by 9 bases and J by 4 bases, with 11 bases between the two germline ends. Germline loops: CDR1 KGHSH, CDR2 LQKENI. There are 12 residues in the CDR3. The CDR3 loop reads CASETGADTQYF. CDR3 in DNA: TGTGCCAGTGAAACGGGGGCAGATACGCAGTATTTT.

The chain joins TRBV7-8 to TRBJ2-1, with 10 bases fitting TRBD2. The germline CDR1 and CDR2 sequences are SGHVS and FQNEAQ. J lost 9 bases, V lost 6 bases, and 8 bases had no gene match. The CDR3 totals 14 residues. The CDR3 nucleotides read TGTGCCAGCAGAGTGACTAGCGGGTGGGGTGAGCAGTTCTTC. It yields the protein CASRVTSGWGEQFF.

The genes are TRBV20-1 and TRBJ1-2; 9 nucleotides match TRBD1. Germline values: CDR1 DFQATT, CDR2 SNEGSKA (reference sequence). With 5 bases clipped from V and 3 bases from J, the junction kept 7 bases outside the gene matches. This CDR3 contains 14 residues. CDR3 sequence reads: CSAGRDRVDYGYTF. The CDR3, as DNA: TGCAGTGCTGGACGGGACAGGGTGGACTATGGCTACACCTTC.

As to this clonotype: A much larger clone differs from this one at a single base, so this may be a read error. The chain employs TRBV7-8 and TRBJ2-3; unclear D gene. Germline loops: CDR1 SGHVS, CDR2 FQNEAQ. There are 12 residues in the CDR3. The CDR3 reads CASSLGVDAQYF. The CDR3 nucleotides are TGTGCCAGCAGCTTAGGAGTAGATGCGCAGTATTTT.

The J gene is TRBJ2-4, the V gene TRBV5-6; D ambiguous. Trimming cost V 4 bases and J 8 bases, with 16 bases left between them. This CDR3 contains 14 residues. Germline V gene sequence: CDR1 SGHDT, CDR2 YYEEEE. This CDR3 reads CASSLIPGGDIQYF. In DNA form, the CDR3 reads TGTGCCAGCAGCCTGATACCCGGTGGTGACATTCAGTACTTC.

This clonotype was detected a few times. This chain joins TRBV7-2 and TRBJ2-7; D is unresolved. V lost 5 bases, J lost 6 bases, and 11 bases lay in between. This CDR3 has 12 amino acids. The germline gives CDR1 SGHTA, CDR2 FQGNSA. The CDR3 spells CASSNQPFEQYF. CDR3 DNA: TGTGCCAGCAGCAATCAGCCGTTCGAGCAGTACTTC.

The V call is TRBV29-1, the J call TRBJ2-2; the D gene is possibly TRBD1 (5 bases). Germline CDR1 SQVTM, CDR2 ANQGSEA. CDR3 length equals 15 residues. Trimming shortened V by 7 bases and J by 2 bases, and 17 bases separated the two germline ends. CDR3 region: CSARGLRGNTGELFF. CDR3 DNA: TGCAGCGCCCGAGGTTTAAGGGGAAACACCGGGGAGCTGTTTTTT.

The chain is built from TRBV6-5 and TRBJ2-7, with no clear D. Germline loops: CDR1 MNHEY, CDR2 SVGAGI. The CDR3 contains 12 residues. V lost 3 bases to trimming and J lost 6 bases, with 9 bases between them. For the CDR3, the DNA is TGTGCCAGCAGTTATGGCAGGAGCGAGCAGTACTTC. Its protein is CASSYGRSEQYF.

V usage is TRBV6-1 and J usage is TRBJ2-7; 12 bases agree with TRBD2. V lost 5 bases to trimming and J lost 2 bases; unmatched junction nucleotides: 10. CDR1 is MNHNS and CDR2 is SASEGT in the germline V gene. The CDR3 is 17 amino acids. This CDR3 reads CASSPILAGGAPYEQYF. The CDR3 DNA is TGTGCCAGCAGTCCTATACTAGCGGGGGGCGCCCCCTACGAGCAGTACTTC.

In its sample, this clonotype was seen a few times. This sequence joins TRBV3-1 and TRBJ2-1; D gene uncertain. The CDR3 contains 14 residues. V was trimmed by 1 base and J by 3 bases, leaving 7 bases between them. The germline gives CDR1 LGHDT, CDR2 YNNKEL (reference sequence). CDR3 amino acids: CASSQAASYNEQFF. The CDR3 coding sequence is TGTGCCAGCAGCCAAGCTGCAAGCTACAATGAGCAGTTCTTC.

V is TRBV5-5 and J is TRBJ2-5; either TRBD1 or TRBD2 may fit D (5 bases each). Germline V gene sequence: CDR1 SGHKS, CDR2 YYEKEE (reference sequence). The CDR3 runs 14 residues. V was shortened by 5 bases and J by 5 bases, with 16 bases between the two germline ends. The CDR3 nucleotides are TGTGCCAGCAGGGGGGTATTCCAGGAGGAGACCCAGTACTTC. This translates into CASRGVFQEETQYF.

The CDR3 is CATSSVYRVSTDTQYF. The CDR3 nucleotides are TGTGCCACCAGCAGTGTGTACAGGGTTAGCACAGATACGCAGTATTTT. The chain has TRBV15 and TRBJ2-3, with D possibly TRBD1 on 6 matching bases. Germline V lookup: CDR1 LNHNV, CDR2 YYDKDF (reference sequence). The CDR3 spans 16 residues. V was pared by 3 bases and J by 0 bases, with 13 bases between.

The V gene is TRBV4-1, the J gene TRBJ2-7; D remains ambiguous. The germline V gene encodes CDR1 MGHRA and CDR2 YSYEKL. The V end was cut by 0 bases, the J end by 7 bases, with 10 bases between. The CDR3 contains 13 residues. The CDR3 sequence: CASSQDEAREQYF. CDR3 sequence (DNA): TGCGCCAGCAGCCAAGATGAGGCCAGGGAGCAGTACTTC.

This chain links TRBV12-3 or TRBV12-4 with TRBJ1-5; D perhaps matches TRBD1 (6 bases). The V and J ends lost 5 bases and 4 bases respectively, with 15 bases between them. The CDR3 consists of 15 residues. CDR3 in amino acids: CASSTRDKENQPQHF. The CDR3 DNA sequence: TGTGCCAGCAGTACCCGGGACAAAGAGAATCAGCCCCAGCATTTT.

This clonotype was seen just once. The chain joins TRBV7-2 to TRBJ2-7, with TRBD1 matching 7 bases. The CDR3 spans 14 residues. The ends lost 6 bases at V and 3 bases at J; junction bases unmatched: 8. Germline lookup yields CDR1 SGHTA and CDR2 FQGNSA. The CDR3 sequence: CASRSGQHLYEQYF. CDR3 nucleotides: TGTGCCAGCAGGTCGGGACAGCACCTCTACGAGCAGTACTTC. Full variable domain (rest looked up from reference TRBV7-2 and TRBJ2-7): GAGVSQSPSNKVTEKGKDVELRCDPISGHTALYWYRQSLGQGLEFLIYFQGNSAPDKSGLPSDRFSAERTGGSVSTLTIQRTQQEDSAVYLCASRSGQHLYEQYFGPGTRLTVT.

The gene calls are TRBV6-5 and TRBJ2-1; TRBD1 agrees at 8 bases. TRBJ2-7 matches the DNA end more closely, so the J call is doubtful. Germline V gives CDR1 MNHEY, CDR2 SVGAGI. CDR3 length: 16 residues. The CDR3 DNA follows: TGTGCCAGCAGTTACTCAGGACAGGGTTACTCCTACGAGCAGTACTTC. As protein: CASSYSGQGYSYEQYF.

The chain combines TRBV6-1 with TRBJ1-2, with a weak D call TRBD1 (5 bases). From germline, CDR1 is MNHNS and CDR2 SASEGT. The CDR3 extends over 16 amino acids. Trimming left V 3 bases short and J 4 bases short, with 18 bases between. The CDR3, as DNA: TGTGCCAGCAGTGAGGGATTGGGGGGAGGAATCTATGGCTACACCTTC. Translation gives CASSEGLGGGIYGYTF.

This chain joins TRBV16 and TRBJ2-4; 9 bases agree with TRBD1. J was trimmed by 0 bases and V by 0 bases; bases with no gene match: 0. CDR1 and CDR2 from the germline V gene are KGHSY and FQNENV. The CDR3 consists of 16 residues. The CDR3 spells CASSQSGQGAKNIQYF. The CDR3 DNA sequence: TGTGCCAGCAGCCAATCGGGACAGGGAGCCAAAAACATTCAGTACTTC.

The chain carries TRBV20-1 and TRBJ2-5, with D possibly TRBD2 on 5 matching bases. CDR1 and CDR2 (germline): DFQATT, SNEGSKA (reference sequence). The CDR3 has 13 amino acids. Trimming removed 2 bases from V and 11 bases from J, with 18 bases in between. The CDR3 region is CSARPPGLMRQYF. Written as DNA, the CDR3 is TGCAGTGCTAGACCTCCAGGACTCATGCGGCAGTACTTC.

This chain uses TRBV7-2 with TRBJ1-5; D perhaps matches TRBD1 (5 bases). V was shortened by 2 bases and J by 4 bases, with 12 bases between the two germline ends. CDR1 SGHTA and CDR2 FQGNSA come from the germline V gene. This CDR3 comprises 15 residues. The chain's CDR3 is CASSLITGGNQPQHF. The CDR3 bases are TGTGCCAGCAGCTTAATAACAGGTGGAAATCAGCCCCAGCATTTT.

About this clonotype: A single base separates this from a much larger clone, so it may be a read error. Lacking the conserved final phenylalanine or tryptophan, this CDR3 likely reflects a read error. The chain recombines TRBV5-1 with TRBJ2-7; 15 nucleotides line up with TRBD2. The J call may be mistaken, given a closer DNA end match to TRBJ2-5. Germline V lookup: CDR1 SGHRS, CDR2 YFSETQ. The CDR3 extends over 16 amino acids. CDR3 in DNA: TGCGCCAGCAGCTCCAGGACTAGCGGGGGGGCAGAGACCCAGTACATC. Translation gives CASSSRTSGGAETQYI.

The rearrangement uses TRBV11-2 and TRBJ1-1; TRBD1 is a possible D gene (5 bases). The CDR3 has 12 residues. With 6 bases removed from V and 8 bases from J, the gap between germline ends came to 13 bases. Germline V CDR1 and CDR2: SGHAT, FQNNGV. CDR3 nucleotide sequence: TGTGCCAGCAGACCTAGGGGATTGGAAGCTTTCTTT. It encodes CASRPRGLEAFF.